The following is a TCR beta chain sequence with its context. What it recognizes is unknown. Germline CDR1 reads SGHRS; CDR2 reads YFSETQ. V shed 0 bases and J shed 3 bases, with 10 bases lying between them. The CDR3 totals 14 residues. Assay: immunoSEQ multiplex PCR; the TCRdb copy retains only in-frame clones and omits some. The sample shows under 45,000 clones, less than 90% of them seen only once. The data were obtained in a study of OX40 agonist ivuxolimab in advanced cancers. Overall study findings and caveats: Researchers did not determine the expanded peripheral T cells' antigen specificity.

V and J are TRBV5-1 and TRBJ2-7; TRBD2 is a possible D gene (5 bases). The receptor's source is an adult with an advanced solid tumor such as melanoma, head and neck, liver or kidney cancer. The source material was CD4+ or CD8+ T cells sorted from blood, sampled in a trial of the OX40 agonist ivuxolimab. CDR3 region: CASSLGLGGYEQYF. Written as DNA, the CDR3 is TGCGCCAGCAGCTTGGGTCTAGGAGGCTACGAGCAGTACTTC.